This entry describes one T cell receptor (beta chain). The data stem from a study of blood T cell dynamics during melanoma immunotherapy. For the study at large: First-line therapy was either pembrolizumab or nivolumab with ipilimumab for metastatic melanoma.

Time point of the sample: week 3, after first cycle of checkpoint inhibitor. Blood was drawn before treatment and at week 3 after checkpoint blockade. Apart from two fast progressors, RECIST 1.1 response was judged 12 weeks post-infusion. The CDR3 has 20 amino acids. In germline, CDR1 is LGHNA, CDR2 YNFKEQ. Germline trimming cut 3 bases from V and 3 bases from J; bases unmatched to any gene: 19. A fixed DNA input of around 0.35 ug was used per bulk PBMC sample. Method: immunoSEQ multiplex PCR; TCRdb's copy keeps in-frame clones and lacks some. The sample shows roughly 6,800 clones, roughly 77% of them seen only once.

This receptor was identified in a human donor with melanoma. The starting material was blood, obtained from a patient treated with checkpoint blockade. V is TRBV4-2 and J is TRBJ1-4; the match to TRBD1 covers 7 bases. The CDR3 DNA reads as TGTGCCAGCAGCCAGCTACAGGGGATAGGCAACTTGCGGTCTAATGAAAAACTGTTTTTT. Translated: CASSQLQGIGNLRSNEKLFF.